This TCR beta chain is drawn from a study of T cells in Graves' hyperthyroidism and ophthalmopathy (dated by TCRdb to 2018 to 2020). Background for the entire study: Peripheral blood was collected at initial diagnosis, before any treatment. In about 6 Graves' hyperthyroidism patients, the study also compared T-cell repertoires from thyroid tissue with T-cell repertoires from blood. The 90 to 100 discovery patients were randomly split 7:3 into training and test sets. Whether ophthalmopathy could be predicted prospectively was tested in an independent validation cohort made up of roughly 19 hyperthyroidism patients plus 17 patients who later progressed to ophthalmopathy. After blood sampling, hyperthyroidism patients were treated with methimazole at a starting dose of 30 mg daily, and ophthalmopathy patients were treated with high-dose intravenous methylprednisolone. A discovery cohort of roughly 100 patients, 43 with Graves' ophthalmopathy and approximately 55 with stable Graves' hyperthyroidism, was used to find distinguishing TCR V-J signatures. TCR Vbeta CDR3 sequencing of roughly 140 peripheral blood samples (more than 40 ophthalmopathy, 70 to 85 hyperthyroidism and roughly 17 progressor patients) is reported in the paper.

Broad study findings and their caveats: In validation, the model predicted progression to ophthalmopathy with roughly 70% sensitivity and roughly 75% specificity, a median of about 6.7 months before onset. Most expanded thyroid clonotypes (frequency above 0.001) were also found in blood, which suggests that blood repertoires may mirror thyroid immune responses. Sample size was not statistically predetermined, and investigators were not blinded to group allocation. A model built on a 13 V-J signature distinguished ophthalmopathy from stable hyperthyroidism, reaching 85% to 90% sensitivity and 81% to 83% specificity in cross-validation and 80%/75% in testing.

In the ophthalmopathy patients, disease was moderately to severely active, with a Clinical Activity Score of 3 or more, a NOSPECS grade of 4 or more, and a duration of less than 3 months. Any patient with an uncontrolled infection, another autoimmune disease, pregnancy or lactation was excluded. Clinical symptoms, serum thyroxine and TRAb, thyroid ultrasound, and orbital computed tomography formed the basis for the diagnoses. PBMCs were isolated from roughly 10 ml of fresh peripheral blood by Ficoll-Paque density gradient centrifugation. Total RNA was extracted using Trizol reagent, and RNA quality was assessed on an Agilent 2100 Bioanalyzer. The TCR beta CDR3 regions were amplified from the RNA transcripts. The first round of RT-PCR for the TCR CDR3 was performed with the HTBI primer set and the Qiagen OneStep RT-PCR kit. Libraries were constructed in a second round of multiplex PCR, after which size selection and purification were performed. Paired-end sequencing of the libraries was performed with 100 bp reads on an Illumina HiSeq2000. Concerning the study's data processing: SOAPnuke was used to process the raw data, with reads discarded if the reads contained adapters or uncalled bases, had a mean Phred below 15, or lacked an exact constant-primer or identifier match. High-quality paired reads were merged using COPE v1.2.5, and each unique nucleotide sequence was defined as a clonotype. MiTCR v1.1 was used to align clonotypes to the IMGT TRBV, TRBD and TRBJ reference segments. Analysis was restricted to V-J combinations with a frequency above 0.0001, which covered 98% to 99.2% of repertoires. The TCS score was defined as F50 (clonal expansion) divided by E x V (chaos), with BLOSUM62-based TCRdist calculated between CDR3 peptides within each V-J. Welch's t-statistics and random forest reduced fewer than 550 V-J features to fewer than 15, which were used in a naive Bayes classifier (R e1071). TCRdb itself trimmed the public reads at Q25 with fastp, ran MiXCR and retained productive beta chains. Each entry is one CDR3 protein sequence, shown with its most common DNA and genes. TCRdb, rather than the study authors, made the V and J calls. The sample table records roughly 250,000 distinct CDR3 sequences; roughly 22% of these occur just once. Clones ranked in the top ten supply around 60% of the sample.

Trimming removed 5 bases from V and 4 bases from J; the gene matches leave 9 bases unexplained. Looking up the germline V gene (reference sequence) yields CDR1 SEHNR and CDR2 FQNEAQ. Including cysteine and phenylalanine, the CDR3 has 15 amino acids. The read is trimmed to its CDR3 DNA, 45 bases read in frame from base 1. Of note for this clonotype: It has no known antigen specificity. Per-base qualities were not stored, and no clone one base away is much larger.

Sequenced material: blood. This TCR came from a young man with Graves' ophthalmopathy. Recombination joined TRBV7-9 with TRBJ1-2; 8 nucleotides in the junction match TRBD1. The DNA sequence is TGTGCCAGCAGCGTGGGGACAGGAGAACCCTATGGCTACACCTTC. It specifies CASSVGTGEPYGYTF.